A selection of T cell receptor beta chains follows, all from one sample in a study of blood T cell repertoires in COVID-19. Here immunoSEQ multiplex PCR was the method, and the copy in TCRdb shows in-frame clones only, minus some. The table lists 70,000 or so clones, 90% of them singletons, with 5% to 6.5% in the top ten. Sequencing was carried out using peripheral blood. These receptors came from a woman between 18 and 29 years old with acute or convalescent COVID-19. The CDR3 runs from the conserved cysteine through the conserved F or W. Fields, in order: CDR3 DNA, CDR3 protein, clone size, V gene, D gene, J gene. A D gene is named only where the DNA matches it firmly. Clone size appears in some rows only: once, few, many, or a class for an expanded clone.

TGTGCCCGCCTTAACGAGGGAACCTATGGCTACACCTTC CARLNEGTYGYTF - TRBV30 - TRBJ1-2
TGTGCCAGCAGCGTAAGAACTAGCGGGGGGAAAGTCGGGGAGCTGTTTTTT CASSVRTSGGKVGELFF - TRBV9 TRBD2 TRBJ2-2
TGTGCCAGCAGCTTCACTAAAGAGCAGTACTTC CASSFTKEQYF - TRBV5-5 - TRBJ2-7
TGCGCCAGCAGCCAAGATCGGTCTTCTCGATATGGCTACACCTTC CASSQDRSSRYGYTF - TRBV4-1 - TRBJ1-2
TGTGCCAGCAGCCTGTCACAGCGGGAAATAGGGGAGACCCAGTACTTC CASSLSQREIGETQYF - TRBV11-2 TRBD2 TRBJ2-5
TGTGCCAGTAGCCGGACTAGCGGCCCCCAAGAGACCCAGTACTTC CASSRTSGPQETQYF - TRBV19 TRBD2 TRBJ2-5
TGTGCCACCAGTGACCACACGGCCCGGCCAGGAGGCTACACCTTC CATSDHTARPGGYTF - TRBV24-1 - TRBJ1-2
TGCGCCAGCAGCTTGGGCTCACAGGTTGGAGGCTACACCTTC CASSLGSQVGGYTF - TRBV5-1 - TRBJ1-2
TGTGCCACCAGCAGGGGAGGGGGCTCCTACGAGCAGTACTTC CATSRGGGSYEQYF - TRBV15 - TRBJ2-7
TGTGCCAGCAGGGGGACAGGGGGAACGGGTGAAAAACTGTTTTTT CASRGTGGTGEKLFF few TRBV27 TRBD1 TRBJ1-4
TGCGCCAGCAGTGAGGGGCCGACGTCCTACGAGCAGTACTTC CASSEGPTSYEQYF - TRBV10-1 - TRBJ2-7
TGCGCCAGGATGCGAGTAACCGACTCCCGGGACAGTAATTCACCCCTCCACTTT CARMRVTDSRDSNSPLHF - TRBV23-1 TRBD1 TRBJ1-6
TGCAGTGCTCGGATGGGCCGCGGCTACACCTTC CSARMGRGYTF - TRBV20-1 - TRBJ1-2
TGTGCCAGCTCACCTCCACGCGCTCTAGCGGAAAGGTGGGATGAGCAGTTCTTC CASSPPRALAERWDEQFF - TRBV18 TRBD2 TRBJ2-1
TGTGCCAGTAGTATAGGCACGGCAGGCGCTAGCACAGATACGCAGTATTTT CASSIGTAGASTDTQYF - TRBV19 - TRBJ2-3
TGTGCCAGCAGCCCCCGAGCCTCATCCTACGAGCAGTACTTC CASSPRASSYEQYF - TRBV16 - TRBJ2-7
TGTGCCAGCAGTTCAGGACTAGCGGGATCCTCCTACAATGAGCAGTTCTTC CASSSGLAGSSYNEQFF once TRBV6-2/TRBV6-3 TRBD2 TRBJ2-1
TGTGCCATCAGTGATACAGGGATCTACGAGCAGTACTTC CAISDTGIYEQYF - TRBV10-3 - TRBJ2-7
TGTGCCAGCAGTAATCGACAGGGAAATCAGCCCCAGCATTTT CASSNRQGNQPQHF - TRBV6-5 TRBD1 TRBJ1-5
TGCGCCAGCAGCGCATTAACCCAGGGGAATGAGCAGTTCTTC CASSALTQGNEQFF - TRBV4-1 - TRBJ2-1
TGTGCCAGCGACTCCGGGAAAGTGGGCGAGCAGTACTTC CASDSGKVGEQYF - TRBV25-1 - TRBJ2-7
TGTGCCAGCAGTTACGTTCAGGGAGGGGAAGCTTTCTTT CASSYVQGGEAFF - TRBV6-5 - TRBJ1-1
TGTGCCAGCAGTGAGTGGGGTGCGGGGGAAGGCTATGGCTACACCTTC CASSEWGAGEGYGYTF once TRBV6-1 - TRBJ1-2
TGTGCCAGCAGCCAAGCTTACGCGATAAGCTCCTACAATGAGCAGTTCTTC CASSQAYAISSYNEQFF - TRBV3-1/TRBV3-2 - TRBJ2-1
TGCGCCAGCTGGATACAGGTGAACACTGAAGCTTTCTTT CASWIQVNTEAFF - TRBV5-1 - TRBJ1-1
TGTGCCAGCAGCCGGGACAGCTCGTACGACACTGAAGCTTTCTTT CASSRDSSYDTEAFF - TRBV6-6 TRBD1 TRBJ1-1
TGCGCCAGCAGCTTGGCAGGGAAAAGCACAGATACGCAGTATTTT CASSLAGKSTDTQYF - TRBV5-1 - TRBJ2-3
TGTGCCAGCAGTTACAGGGGCGGAACTGAAGCTTTCTTT CASSYRGGTEAFF - TRBV28 TRBD1 TRBJ1-1
TGTGCCAGTGAAAGTAGAGACAGGGACAAGACCGGGGAGCTGTTTTTT CASESRDRDKTGELFF - TRBV28 TRBD1 TRBJ2-2
TGTGCCAGCAGTGAAGTGGGGCTAGCGGAGAGCACAGATACGCAGTATTTT CASSEVGLAESTDTQYF - TRBV2 TRBD2 TRBJ2-3